These 10 T cell receptor beta chains originate from one sample sequenced in a study of T cell responses to AZD1222 COVID-19 vaccine. Method: immunoSEQ multiplex PCR; TCRdb's copy keeps in-frame clones and lacks some. Seen here are about 77,000 clones, roughly 90% observed once, and the top ten hold roughly 4.5%. This specimen consisted of peripheral blood, obtained 28 days after the second AZD1222 dose. These receptors came from an adult who received the AZD1222 COVID-19 vaccine.

J is TRBJ1-1 and V is TRBV9; D is ambiguous. CDR1 and CDR2 (germline): SGDLS, YYNGEE. The ends were cut back, 4 bases at V and 10 bases at J, with 14 bases in the middle. The CDR3 covers 12 residues. CDR3 in DNA: TGTGCCAGCAGCCCCGAACGGGCGGGAGCTTTCTTT. Translated, it gives CASSPERAGAFF.

The CDR3: CASIDSRFNEKLFF. CDR3 in DNA: TGTGCCAGCATTGACAGTAGATTTAATGAAAAACTGTTTTTT. The rearrangement uses TRBV6-6 and TRBJ1-4, with a weak D call TRBD1 (5 bases). Germline V gives CDR1 MNHNY, CDR2 SVGAGI (reference sequence). V lost 7 bases and J lost 4, with 13 bases in between. The CDR3 length is 14 residues.

The V call is TRBV27, the J call TRBJ1-2; a weak D match, TRBD1 (6 bases). V lost 3 bases and J 4 bases, leaving 9 bases between the germline ends. Germline CDR1 and CDR2: MNHEY and SMNVEV (reference sequence). The CDR3 has 13 residues. The CDR3 DNA is TGTGCCAGCAGTTTGCGGGGGCGCTATGGCTACACCTTC. Translating gives CASSLRGRYGYTF.

The V gene is TRBV6-1, the J gene TRBJ2-7; tentative D call: TRBD1 (5 bases). CDR3 length: 14 residues. Trimming cost V 2 bases and J 3 bases, with 11 bases left between them. Germline loops: CDR1 MNHNS, CDR2 SASEGT. CDR3 sequence (DNA): TGTGCCAGCAGTGAAAGGGGTCGGGTCTACGAGCAGTACTTC. This codes for CASSERGRVYEQYF.

The genes are TRBV2 and TRBJ1-3, with unresolved D. Trimming pared 8 bases from V and 0 bases from J, leaving 11 bases between. Per the germline V gene, CDR1 is SNHLY and CDR2 is FYNNEI. The CDR3 is made up of 14 amino acids. The CDR3 protein is CASQARGSGNTIYF. For the CDR3, the DNA is TGTGCCAGCCAAGCGCGGGGCTCTGGAAACACCATATATTTT. Based on the CDR3 plus reference TRBV2 and TRBJ1-3, the full variable domain is EPEVTQTPSHQVTQMGQEVILRCVPISNHLYFYWYRQILGQKVEFLVSFYNNEISEKSEIFDDQFSVERPDGSNFTLKIRSTKLEDSAMYFCASQARGSGNTIYFGEGSWLTVV.

This clone was seen just once. CDR3 amino acids: CASSRQSSGSADTQYF. CDR3 nucleotides: TGTGCCAGCAGCCGACAATCCAGCGGGAGCGCAGATACGCAGTATTTT. The chain has TRBV3-1 (or the pseudogene TRBV3-2) and TRBJ2-3; 8 bases line up with TRBD2. After removal of 4 bases from V and 4 bases from J, the junction contained 10 bases not matched to a gene. The germline gives CDR1 LGHDT, CDR2 YNNKEL (reference sequence). This CDR3 region has 16 residues.

The V gene is TRBV7-6, the J gene TRBJ2-3; 13 bases agree with TRBD2. V lost 1 base to trimming and J lost 3 bases; unmatched junction nucleotides: 16. CDR3 size: 21 residues. In germline, CDR1 is SGHVS, CDR2 FNYEAQ. CDR3 residues: CASSLVAPTSGRALRTDTQYF. For the CDR3, the DNA is TGTGCCAGCAGCTTAGTTGCGCCAACTAGCGGGAGGGCCTTAAGGACAGATACGCAGTATTTT.

The chain links TRBV30 to TRBJ2-4; 14 positions agree with TRBD2. The germline CDR1 and CDR2 sequences are GTSNPN and SVGIG (reference sequence). The CDR3 is 18 amino acids. With 1 base clipped from V and 0 bases from J, the junction kept 5 bases outside the gene matches. The CDR3 region is CAWSGLAGGMLAKNIQYF. In nucleotides, the CDR3 is TGTGCCTGGAGTGGACTAGCGGGAGGGATGCTAGCCAAAAACATTCAGTACTTC.

This chain links TRBV5-5 with TRBJ1-2; D remains unclear. The CDR3 totals 11 residues. Germline V CDR1 and CDR2: SGHKS, YYEKEE (reference sequence). The V end was cut by 3 bases, the J end by 12 bases, with 12 bases between. CDR3 in DNA: TGTGCCAGCAGCTCCCCCCGCGGCCACACCTTC. Its protein is CASSSPRGHTF.

The rearrangement joins TRBV11-3 to TRBJ2-3, with D perhaps matching TRBD1 (7 bases). Deletions cut 5 bases from V and 3 bases from J, with 15 bases between. Germline assignment: CDR1 SGHNT and CDR2 YENEEA. This CDR3 is 15 amino acids long. The DNA of the CDR3 is TGTGCCAGCAGCCGAGTCGGGGGACAGACAGATACGCAGTATTTT. As protein: CASSRVGGQTDTQYF.